These 28 T cell receptor beta chains came from one sample sequenced in a study of Ad26.COV2.S vaccination and SARS-CoV-2 variants. The treatment: some 20 received Ad26.COV2.S at low or high dose, single or two shots; about five received placebo; per-sample allocation not given. Day 63 following the first vaccine or placebo injection was when the samples were taken. The assay was immunoSEQ multiplex PCR, and TCRdb's table has in-frame clones only and misses some. The data show 440,000 or so clones, around 90% seen once. Sample: peripheral blood, taken in a trial of Ad26.COV2.S vaccine versus placebo. These receptors were collected from a person aged 18-60 years who received the Ad26.COV2.S COVID-19 vaccine or a placebo.

Only one count was recorded for this clone. CDR3 coding DNA: TGCGCCAGCAGCCAAGGGACATACACCGGGGAGCTGTTTTTT. Its protein is CASSQGTYTGELFF. V gene TRBV4-3 combines with J gene TRBJ2-2, with D maybe TRBD1 (5 bases). Germline CDR1 and CDR2: LGHNA and YSLEER. V was trimmed by 1 base and J by 3 bases, leaving 6 bases between them. The CDR3 is made up of 14 amino acids.

The rearrangement joins TRBV15 to TRBJ2-1; 11 nucleotides line up with TRBD2. The CDR3 runs to 16 residues. CDR1 is LNHNV and CDR2 is YYDKDF in the germline V gene (reference sequence). V was clipped by 0 bases and J by 8 bases; unmatched bases: 6. The CDR3 nucleotides are TGTGCCACCAGCAGAGATGCACTAGCGGGAGTCGATGAGCAGTTCTTC. Translated, it gives CATSRDALAGVDEQFF.

This chain joins TRBV19 and TRBJ1-1, with a tentative D call TRBD1 (6 bases). Per the germline V gene, CDR1 is LNHDA and CDR2 is SQIVND (reference sequence). The CDR3 is 15 amino acids. The ends were cut back, 3 bases at V and 11 bases at J, with 22 bases in the middle. CDR3 sequence reads: CASSIGASLQGQAFF. The CDR3 DNA follows: TGTGCCAGTAGTATCGGGGCCTCATTACAGGGTCAGGCTTTCTTT.

This chain joins TRBV29-1 and TRBJ2-1; TRBD2 matches at 11 bases. CDR1 SQVTM and CDR2 ANQGSEA come from the germline V gene. The CDR3 has 16 residues. CDR3 loop: CTTKGVAGGSYNEQFF. CDR3 nucleotides: TGCACCACGAAGGGGGTAGCGGGAGGGTCCTACAATGAGCAGTTCTTC.

The DNA of the CDR3 is TGTGCCAGCAGCGGTGGGGGAGAGCAGTACTTC. This codes for CASSGGGEQYF. The chain employs TRBV9 and TRBJ2-7; D may correspond to TRBD1 or TRBD2 (5 bases each). Deletions cut 3 bases from V and 7 bases from J, with 8 bases between. Germline V gives CDR1 SGDLS, CDR2 YYNGEE. The CDR3 totals 11 residues.

The rearrangement joins TRBV12-3 or TRBV12-4 to TRBJ2-3, with TRBD2 as a possible D gene (6 bases). V lost 6 bases, J lost 6 bases, and 7 bases lay in between. The CDR3 length is 11 residues. CDR3: CASRLADTQYF. The CDR3 DNA follows: TGTGCCAGCAGGCTAGCGGATACGCAGTATTTT.

This clone was counted between two and nine times. This chain connects TRBV7-9 to TRBJ2-3; 14 bases align to TRBD2. V was clipped by 5 bases and J by 5 bases; unmatched bases: 6. The length of the CDR3 is 16 residues. CDR1 and CDR2 from the germline V gene are SEHNR and FQNEAQ (reference sequence). Written as DNA, the CDR3 is TGTGCCAGCAGCGGGACTAGCGGGAGTCGGAGAGATACGCAGTATTTT. Its protein product is CASSGTSGSRRDTQYF.

As DNA, the CDR3 is TGCAGCGCCCGACTAGCGGGGTACAATGAGCAGTTCTTC. Translated: CSARLAGYNEQFF. The rearrangement joins TRBV29-1 to TRBJ2-1; 11 bases align to TRBD2. Germline V CDR1 and CDR2: SQVTM, ANQGSEA. J gave up 4 bases and V 7 bases, and 3 bases lay outside the gene matches. The CDR3 is 13 amino acids.

The chain employs TRBV15 and TRBJ1-4, with TRBD1 matching 12 bases. Germline CDR1 and CDR2: LNHNV and YYDKDF (reference sequence). This CDR3 comprises 20 residues. Trimming cost V 0 bases and J 3 bases; bases outside gene matches: 11. CDR3 amino acids: CATSRDSWGTGGAPNEKLFF. The CDR3 region has the DNA TGTGCCACCAGCAGAGACTCATGGGGGACAGGGGGCGCTCCTAATGAAAAACTGTTTTTT.

The rearrangement links TRBV5-3 to TRBJ2-7; D is undetermined. TRBV5-3 is assigned to the ORF class and has an uncertain function. Deletions cut 8 bases from V and 1 base from J, with 13 bases between. CDR3 size: 13 residues. The DNA of the CDR3 is TGTGCCAGCATGGACCTCGGGTCCTACGAGCAGTACTTC. It translates to CASMDLGSYEQYF.

This chain uses TRBV18 with TRBJ1-5, with D tentatively TRBD1 (5 bases). The ends were cut back, 6 bases at V and 12 bases at J, with 21 bases in the middle. The CDR3 runs 14 residues. Germline CDR1 and CDR2: KGHSH and LQKENI. The CDR3 DNA reads TGTGCCAGCTCGGACCAGAGGGGACCTTCGGGCCAGCATTTT. Translation gives CASSDQRGPSGQHF.

This chain links TRBV7-3 with TRBJ2-3; 13 bases agree with TRBD2. After removal of 6 bases from V and 2 bases from J, the junction contained 11 bases not matched to a gene. Germline V CDR1 and CDR2: SGHTA, FQGTGA. This CDR3 has 18 amino acids. This chain's CDR3 is CASSLTGGLAGDTDTQYF. In DNA form, the CDR3 reads TGTGCCAGCAGTCTAACCGGCGGACTAGCGGGAGACACAGATACGCAGTATTTT.

The rearrangement uses TRBV6-5 and TRBJ2-7, with D possibly matching TRBD2 (6 bases). V was cut by 7 bases and J by 3 bases, with 13 bases left in between. The CDR3 extends over 13 amino acids. CDR1 and CDR2 (germline): MNHEY, SVGAGI. Here the CDR3 DNA reads TGTGCCAGCACCGGGACTCGCGACTACGAGCAGTACTTC. Its translation is CASTGTRDYEQYF.

The rearrangement links TRBV11-3 to TRBJ2-3; 9 bases are a match to TRBD2. The CDR3 totals 17 residues. J was trimmed by 1 base and V by 2 bases; bases with no gene match: 7. The germline gives CDR1 SGHNT, CDR2 YENEEA. The CDR3 is CASSLRKREDRTDTQYF. Written as DNA, the CDR3 is TGTGCCAGCAGCTTACGTAAGCGGGAGGACCGCACAGATACGCAGTATTTT.

The chain uses TRBV7-8 and TRBJ2-5, with D tentatively TRBD2 (6 bases). Trimming stripped 5 bases from V and 0 bases from J, with 13 bases between. Per germline, CDR1 SGHVS and CDR2 FQNEAQ. CDR3 length: 15 amino acids. In DNA, the CDR3 is TGTGCCAGCAGCACCCGGGAGTCAAACCAAGAGACCCAGTACTTC. It translates to CASSTRESNQETQYF.

The chain is built from TRBV24-1 and TRBJ2-3; 12 bases map to TRBD2. J lost 2 bases, V lost 4 bases, and 6 bases had no gene match. Germline values: CDR1 KGHDR, CDR2 SFDVKD. This CDR3 is 17 amino acids long. The CDR3 loop reads CATSDTSGRQHTDTQYF. DNA of the CDR3: TGTGCCACCAGTGACACTAGCGGGAGGCAGCACACAGATACGCAGTATTTT.

The CDR3 here is CASSLTETSYNEQFF. CDR3 DNA: TGTGCCAGCAGCTTGACGGAGACCTCCTACAATGAGCAGTTCTTC. This sequence joins TRBV11-1 and TRBJ2-1; D gene unclear. Germline V gene sequence: CDR1 SGHAT, CDR2 FQDESV (reference sequence). CDR3 size: 15 residues. Trimming left V 3 bases short and J 0 bases short, with 9 bases between.

The chain carries TRBV28 and TRBJ2-3, with 8 bases identical to TRBD2. The V segment lost 3 bases and the J segment 10 bases; nucleotides outside the gene matches: 12. CDR1 and CDR2 from the germline V gene are MDHEN and SYDVKM. This CDR3 has 15 amino acids. CDR3 loop: CASSFHTGGNEAQYF. CDR3 in DNA: TGTGCCAGCAGTTTCCATACGGGAGGGAATGAAGCGCAGTATTTT.

The chain combines TRBV7-9 with TRBJ2-1; perhaps D is TRBD1 or TRBD2 (5 bases each). Trimming took 2 bases from V and 6 from J, leaving 11 bases between them. The CDR3 length is 14 residues. Per germline, CDR1 SEHNR and CDR2 FQNEAQ (reference sequence). Here the CDR3 reads CASSLRGVPNEQFF. CDR3 DNA sequence: TGTGCCAGCAGCTTACGAGGGGTCCCCAATGAGCAGTTCTTC.

The chain couples TRBV2 to TRBJ2-5, with D tentatively TRBD1 (6 bases). The CDR3 has 12 amino acids. Looked up from germline, CDR1 is SNHLY and CDR2 is FYNNEI. V was pared by 6 bases and J by 2 bases, with 7 bases between. DNA of the CDR3: TGTGCCAGCAGAGGACAGCAAGAGACCCAGTACTTC. This sequence encodes CASRGQQETQYF.

The CDR3 region has the DNA TGTGCCAGCAGCCAGGCGGGACTAGCGGGTTCCTACGAGCAGTACTTC. Encoded protein: CASSQAGLAGSYEQYF. The gene calls are TRBV4-2 and TRBJ2-7; TRBD2 agrees at 12 bases. The length of the CDR3 is 16 residues. CDR1 LGHNA and CDR2 YNFKEQ come from the germline V gene. V was pared by 3 bases and J by 1 base, with 4 bases of the junction left unmatched.

The rearrangement uses TRBV6-2 or TRBV6-3 and TRBJ2-1, with a possible D match to TRBD1 (6 bases). V was pared by 7 bases and J by 6 bases, with 22 bases between. Germline assignment: CDR1 MNHEY and CDR2 SVGEGT. This CDR3 region has 16 residues. For the CDR3, the DNA is TGTGCCAGCACCCCCGGTAGGGGGAAGGGTCGCAATGAGCAGTTCTTC. Its protein product is CASTPGRGKGRNEQFF.

This clone was observed many times. The gene calls are TRBV19 and TRBJ2-6; possibly TRBD1 for D (6 bases). Germline loops: CDR1 LNHDA, CDR2 SQIVND (reference sequence). The CDR3 is 18 amino acids. The ends were cut back, 4 bases at V and 0 bases at J, with 16 bases in the middle. The CDR3 DNA sequence: TGTGCCAGTAGTAATGAGTGGGACACAAGCTCTGGGGCCAACGTCCTGACTTTC. Translation gives CASSNEWDTSSGANVLTF. Looking up the rest from reference TRBV19 and TRBJ2-6 gives the full variable domain: DGGITQSPKYLFRKEGQNVTLSCEQNLNHDAMYWYRQDPGQGLRLIYYSQIVNDFQKGDIAEGYSVSREKKESFPLTVTSAQKNPTAFYLCASSNEWDTSSGANVLTFGAGSRLTVL.

V is TRBV7-9 and J is TRBJ2-3; TRBD2 matches at 13 bases. With 4 bases clipped from V and 3 bases from J, the junction kept 10 bases outside the gene matches. From germline, CDR1 is SEHNR and CDR2 FQNEAQ (reference sequence). CDR3 length: 18 amino acids. The CDR3, as DNA: TGTGCCAGCAGCTCGGGACTAGCGGGACCCTCGATGACAGATACGCAGTATTTT. Its protein is CASSSGLAGPSMTDTQYF. Drawing the rest from reference TRBV7-9 and TRBJ2-3, the complete variable domain is DTGVSQNPRHKITKRGQNVTFRCDPISEHNRLYWYRQTLGQGPEFLTYFQNEAQLEKSRLLSDRFSAERPKGSFSTLEIQRTEQGDSAMYLCASSSGLAGPSMTDTQYFGPGTRLTVL.

This chain uses TRBV5-6 with TRBJ2-7, with 14 positions matching TRBD2. Per the germline V gene, CDR1 is SGHDT and CDR2 is YYEEEE. The CDR3 is made up of 15 amino acids. Trimming took 3 bases from V and 3 from J; bases not matched to a gene: 2. As DNA, the CDR3 is TGTGCCAGCAGCTGGGGGACTAGCGGGAGCTACGAGCAGTACTTC. Protein: CASSWGTSGSYEQYF.

This chain uses TRBV5-4 with TRBJ2-1, with D uncertain. The V gene's germline CDR1 is SGHNT and CDR2 YYREEE (reference sequence). Trimming left V 1 base short and J 0 bases short, with 8 bases between. There are 15 residues in the CDR3. DNA of the CDR3: TGTGCCAGCAGCTTGACCAAGAGCTCCTACAATGAGCAGTTCTTC. It translates to CASSLTKSSYNEQFF.

The CDR3 region has the DNA TGTGCTAGTGGTACCTTAGGCCAGCCCCAGCATTTT. Protein: CASGTLGQPQHF. The genes are TRBV12-5 and TRBJ1-5; D is unresolved. Germline V lookup: CDR1 LGHNT, CDR2 FRNRAP. Trimming shortened V by 5 bases and J by 7 bases, and 9 bases separated the two germline ends. This CDR3 has 12 residues.

V and J are TRBV5-5 and TRBJ2-5; D is unresolved. V was shortened by 0 bases and J by 5 bases, with 8 bases between the two germline ends. The CDR3 runs 13 residues. Per germline, CDR1 SGHKS and CDR2 YYEKEE (reference sequence). The chain's CDR3 is CASSLGFGETQYF. DNA for the CDR3: TGTGCCAGCAGCTTGGGGTTCGGGGAGACCCAGTACTTC.